These T cell receptor beta chains were read from a single sample in a study of cytomegalovirus exposure and HLA in healthy donors. Clones were read by immunoSEQ multiplex PCR, and TCRdb kept only the in-frame ones, dropping some. The sample records 92,000 or so clones, 95% to 98% being singletons. The sequenced material came from PBMCs. These TCRs come from a man between 18 and 35 years old in good health and CMV-seronegative. Both conserved end residues are trimmed from each CDR3.

cdr3_aa: ASSEGLGGDTQY
v_call: TRBV10-1
j_call: TRBJ2-3

cdr3_aa: ASSTSGNTGELF
v_call: TRBV13
j_call: TRBJ2-2

cdr3_aa: ASSFRPGAYEQY
v_call: TRBV5-4
j_call: TRBJ2-7

cdr3_aa: SSLVGGNTEAF
v_call: TRBV29-1
j_call: TRBJ1-1

cdr3_aa: ASLSGGGNYGYT
v_call: TRBV2
j_call: TRBJ1-2

cdr3_aa: ASSVETSTDTQY
v_call: TRBV9
j_call: TRBJ2-3

cdr3_aa: ASRRDFPPYEQY
v_call: TRBV27
j_call: TRBJ2-7

cdr3_aa: ASSLVAPTGTAGETQY
v_call: TRBV7-9
j_call: TRBJ2-5

cdr3_aa: ASSLARIETSGYTDTQY
v_call: TRBV7-2
j_call: TRBJ2-3

cdr3_aa: ASRPEKNTGELF
v_call: TRBV2
j_call: TRBJ2-2

cdr3_aa: SAPRYYEQY
v_call: TRBV20-1
j_call: TRBJ2-7

cdr3_aa: ASSLWGKERDYNEQF
v_call: TRBV27
j_call: TRBJ2-1

cdr3_aa: ASSLDRNIQY
v_call: TRBV7-9
j_call: TRBJ2-4

cdr3_aa: ASSLREGWPYEQY
v_call: TRBV5-6
j_call: TRBJ2-7

cdr3_aa: ASSVSSGVETQY
v_call: TRBV11-3
j_call: TRBJ2-5

cdr3_aa: ASSLRSSGSHEQF
v_call: TRBV7-3
j_call: TRBJ2-1

cdr3_aa: ASSLGQGHTIY
v_call: TRBV5-6
j_call: TRBJ1-3

cdr3_aa: ASSLSGLGTEAF
v_call: TRBV27
j_call: TRBJ1-1

cdr3_aa: ASSPGGEETQY
v_call: TRBV18
j_call: TRBJ2-5

cdr3_aa: ASSSSDTQY
v_call: TRBV19
j_call: TRBJ2-3

cdr3_aa: ASSSGLAGVGDEQF
v_call: TRBV7-9
j_call: TRBJ2-1

cdr3_aa: ASSLGGGADTQY
v_call: TRBV5-8
j_call: TRBJ2-3

cdr3_aa: AWSSGYYGYT
v_call: TRBV30
j_call: TRBJ1-2

cdr3_aa: ASSLDGQETQY
v_call: TRBV7-2
j_call: TRBJ2-5

cdr3_aa: ASRRRGPSNNEQF
v_call: TRBV7-9
j_call: TRBJ2-1

cdr3_aa: AWSVLISSTEAF
v_call: TRBV30
j_call: TRBJ1-1

cdr3_aa: ASSYLTDTQY
v_call: TRBV6-5
j_call: TRBJ2-3

cdr3_aa: ASGDRGLHKDTQY
v_call: TRBV28
j_call: TRBJ2-3

cdr3_aa: ASSEVGGPWDEQF
v_call: TRBV6-4
j_call: TRBJ2-1

cdr3_aa: ASTILYTDTQY
v_call: TRBV28
j_call: TRBJ2-3

cdr3_aa: ASSIAGTGNTEAF
v_call: TRBV28
j_call: TRBJ1-1

cdr3_aa: ASRTGTGFTGELF
v_call: TRBV6-5
j_call: TRBJ2-2

cdr3_aa: ASSQDLRGLNTQY
v_call: TRBV4-3
j_call: TRBJ2-3

cdr3_aa: ASSRPAGVFYEQY
v_call: TRBV7-9
j_call: TRBJ2-7

cdr3_aa: ASSMGQGTDTQY
v_call: TRBV7-9
j_call: TRBJ2-3

cdr3_aa: ASSLQGLGNEQF
v_call: TRBV9
j_call: TRBJ2-1

cdr3_aa: AWMDRGRTDTQY
v_call: TRBV30
j_call: TRBJ2-3

cdr3_aa: ASSFTGTSGSDTQY
v_call: TRBV9
j_call: TRBJ2-3

cdr3_aa: ASSRGMGPQETQY
v_call: TRBV5-6
j_call: TRBJ2-5

cdr3_aa: ASSVASLATDTQY
v_call: TRBV9
j_call: TRBJ2-3

cdr3_aa: ASSDEFKGGYEQY
v_call: TRBV6-1
j_call: TRBJ2-7

cdr3_aa: ASSEGGNNEQF
v_call: TRBV6-5
j_call: TRBJ2-1

cdr3_aa: ASSPPLQGEQY
v_call: TRBV7-9
j_call: TRBJ2-7

cdr3_aa: ASSPGTDSYEQY
v_call: TRBV18
j_call: TRBJ2-7

cdr3_aa: AWSTGQGSYEQY
v_call: TRBV30
j_call: TRBJ2-7

cdr3_aa: ASSDQTGWDTQY
v_call: TRBV10-1
j_call: TRBJ2-3

cdr3_aa: ASSSWLKWDRVSGNTIY
v_call: TRBV4-1
j_call: TRBJ1-3

cdr3_aa: AISVPGGGETQY
v_call: TRBV10-3
j_call: TRBJ2-5

cdr3_aa: ASSQVKGAGETQY
v_call: TRBV4-3
j_call: TRBJ2-5

cdr3_aa: SVEETGLTEAF
v_call: TRBV29-1
j_call: TRBJ1-1